The T cell receptor (beta chain) under discussion was sequenced for a study of blood T cell repertoires in COVID-19 (dated by TCRdb to 2018 to 2020). Background for the entire study: Samples covering the acute and convalescent phases of COVID-19 were provided by collaborators in the United States, Italy and Spain. The material from the prospective study consisted of cDNA or gDNA derived from T cells, B-cell-depleted T cells, or PBMCs. Where available, HLA class I and class II types were obtained from metadata supplied by the sample provider rather than from assay-based typing. The repertoires were released in a freely available public database intended as a resource for research on the immune response to SARS-CoV-2. Deeply sampled blood TCRbeta repertoires from subjects exposed to, actively infected with, or recovered from COVID-19 were included in the dataset. Sample metadata almost always included a de-identified subject ID, COVID-19 status, age in years and sex. The samples were drawn from the first 160 participants of the ongoing ImmuneRACE study and from 1,200 or so subjects provided by 6 global collaborators. Paper-wide results and their limitations: Clinical and demographic metadata were provided uncurated, with the amount varying by source and participant.

The collaborating institutions used their own protocols to collect whole blood in K2EDTA tubes. Collaborator samples were shipped for TCRbeta analysis as frozen whole blood, isolated PBMCs, or DNA extracted from either sample type. For CDR1 and CDR2, the germline V gene lists MNHEY and SVGAGI. V trim: 7 bases; J trim: 3 bases; unmatched bases: 6. Including cysteine and phenylalanine, the CDR3 has 14 amino acids. Of all the DNA, just the CDR3 is kept, 42 bases in frame from base 1. TCRbeta CDR3 regions were amplified from genomic DNA using the immunoSEQ Assay, a bias-controlled multiplex PCR. The study's own analysis went as follows. Nucleated cell counts per sample were estimated from amplification of reference gene primers within the assay. Sequence reads were collapsed and filtered to measure the absolute abundance of every unique TCRbeta CDR3 rearrangement. For each sample, productive Simpson clonality was calculated as the square root of Simpson's diversity index over productive rearrangements. TCRdb obtained this table from immuneACCESS and retained in-frame rearrangements with V and J assigned. These tables miss some clones; where compared with another copy, unresolved V genes account for less than half of the shortfall, and the remainder is unexplained. Clone size and V and J calls were adopted from that table, with D and trimming inferred from the DNA. In this sample the table shows tens of thousands of clones, approximately 80% of which occur a single time. The biggest ten clones account for about 39% of the sample.

As for this clone: What antigen it recognizes has not been identified. No quality values exist for individual bases; no much larger clone is one base distant.

The chain couples TRBV6-5 to TRBJ2-7; 10 central bases correspond to TRBD2. Material: peripheral blood. This TCR derives from a man between 65 and 79 years old with active or convalescent COVID-19. CDR3 loop: CASKPSGGFYEQYF. The DNA sequence is given as TGTGCCAGCAAGCCTAGCGGGGGATTCTACGAGCAGTACTTC.